The next 24 T cell receptor beta chains were all read from a single sample in a study of response to subunit inactivated influenza vaccine. Each CDR3 protein is one row after TCRdb ran MiXCR on the RT-PCR reads. There are 530,000 or so distinct CDR3 sequences in the sample; approximately 15% occur only once, and 8.5% to 14% lies in the top ten. Sample: PBMCs from blood, taken about 11 days after vaccination. These receptors were taken from a man in his forties or fifties who received an inactivated influenza vaccine.

This chain connects TRBV4-3 to TRBJ2-3; 7 bases agree with TRBD2. Germline V gene lookup returns CDR1 LGHNA and CDR2 YSLEER. V dropped 4 bases and J dropped 1; count of bases not matched to a gene: 8. This CDR3 has 16 residues. The chain's CDR3 is CASSLDGGSRTDTQYF. DNA of the CDR3: TGCGCCAGCAGCCTCGATGGCGGGAGCCGCACAGATACGCAGTATTTT.

This clonotype was detected only a few times. The rearrangement links TRBV9 to TRBJ2-1; D remains ambiguous. From germline, CDR1 is SGDLS and CDR2 YYNGEE. The CDR3 loop spans 13 amino acids. The germline V and J ends were trimmed by 0 bases and 5 bases, with 6 bases remaining between them. The CDR3 region is CASSVGPNNEQFF. Written as DNA, the CDR3 is TGTGCCAGCAGCGTAGGGCCCAACAATGAGCAGTTCTTC. The complete variable domain, with remaining parts taken from reference TRBV9 and TRBJ2-1, reads DSGVTQTPKHLITATGQRVTLRCSPRSGDLSVYWYQQSLDQGLQFLIQYYNGEERAKGNILERFSAQQFPDLHSELNLSSLELGDSALYFCASSVGPNNEQFFGPGTRLTVL.

In its sample, this clonotype was seen a few times. This sequence joins TRBV11-2 and TRBJ1-3, with 7 positions matching TRBD1. Germline CDR1 and CDR2: SGHAT and FQNNGV. The CDR3 length is 19 residues. V shed 1 base, J shed 0 bases, and the junction held 12 bases outside the gene matches. The CDR3 spells CASSLVRGQAMPSGNTIYF. CDR3 sequence (DNA): TGTGCCAGCAGCTTAGTAAGGGGGCAGGCGATGCCCTCTGGAAACACCATATATTTT.

This clonotype was observed a handful of times. V is TRBV9 and J is TRBJ1-6, with D hard to call. The ends were cut back, 3 bases at V and 2 bases at J, with 6 bases in the middle. CDR1 and CDR2 (germline): SGDLS, YYNGEE. This CDR3 is 14 amino acids long. In DNA, the CDR3 is TGTGCCAGCAGCGGAGGAACCTATAATTCACCCCTCCACTTT. It specifies CASSGGTYNSPLHF.

This clonotype was detected only a few times. The V gene is TRBV12-3 or TRBV12-4, the J gene TRBJ2-4, with 7 bases lining up with TRBD1. With V trimmed by 4 bases and J by 8 bases, 11 bases remained unmatched. The CDR3 spans 15 residues. The CDR3: CASSSPDRPIYIQYF. Written as DNA, the CDR3 is TGTGCCAGCAGTTCTCCGGACAGGCCCATATACATTCAGTACTTC.

J is TRBJ1-1 and V is TRBV7-6; no clear D. V gave up 1 base and J gave up 11 bases, with 14 bases separating them. The CDR3 is 13 residues long. CDR1 is SGHVS, CDR2 FNYEAQ, per germline. In DNA, the CDR3 is TGTGCCAGCAGCTTAGGTATACACGGAGAGGCTTTCTTT. It codes for CASSLGIHGEAFF.

This clonotype was counted ten times or more. V and J are TRBV7-2 and TRBJ1-5; D not certain. Looked up from germline, CDR1 is SGHTA and CDR2 is FQGNSA. The CDR3 is 13 amino acids. V lost 4 bases to trimming and J lost 2 bases, with 6 bases between them. The DNA for the CDR3 is TGTGCCAGCAGCTACCAGGGCAATCAGCCCCAGCATTTT. Protein sequence: CASSYQGNQPQHF.

This clonotype was seen more than once but under ten times. The chain combines TRBV12-3 or TRBV12-4 with TRBJ1-5; TRBD1 might be the D (5 bases). V lost 6 bases to trimming and J lost 1 base, with 13 bases between them. The CDR3 is 15 residues long. In nucleotides, the CDR3 is TGTGCCAGCAGGGCGGGGGAGGGGAGCAATCAGCCCCAGCATTTT. It specifies CASRAGEGSNQPQHF.

This clonotype was recorded a few times. This chain joins TRBV18 and TRBJ1-4; D is perhaps TRBD1 (5 bases). Germline values: CDR1 KGHSH, CDR2 LQKENI. This CDR3 has 14 residues. Trimming removed 6 bases at V and 6 bases at J, with 14 bases between. The CDR3 nucleotides read TGTGCCAGCTCGCCAGGGATTCACCATGAAAAACTGTTTTTT. Translation gives CASSPGIHHEKLFF.

This clonotype was seen many times. J is TRBJ2-5 and V is TRBV5-6; D is possibly TRBD1 (5 bases). Germline CDR1 and CDR2: SGHDT and YYEEEE. Between the trimmed V and J ends, which lost 1 base and 5 bases, there was a span of 18 bases. The CDR3 consists of 16 residues. The CDR3 DNA follows: TGTGCCAGCAGCTTGTGGTTTGGGCAGGGCTGGGAGACCCAGTACTTC. As protein: CASSLWFGQGWETQYF.

This clonotype was observed a handful of times. This chain uses TRBV30 with TRBJ2-2; 7 bases are shared with TRBD1. Germline V lookup: CDR1 GTSNPN, CDR2 SVGIG (reference sequence). The trim removed 7 bases at V and 1 base at J, leaving 9 bases unmatched. The CDR3 sequence is 15 residues long. CDR3 in DNA: TGTGCCTTAAGGGCCCGGGACAGGAACACCGGGGAGCTGTTTTTT. It encodes CALRARDRNTGELFF.

This clonotype showed up many times. This chain uses TRBV4-1 with TRBJ1-6; D unclear. This CDR3 is 16 amino acids long. V lost 4 bases, J lost 4 bases, and 14 bases lay in between. Germline V gene data show CDR1 as MGHRA and CDR2 as YSYEKL. This chain's CDR3 is CASSLSKGEYNSPLHF. The CDR3 DNA follows: TGCGCCAGCAGCCTCTCGAAGGGAGAATATAATTCACCCCTCCACTTT.

This clonotype was counted only a few times. The V and J genes are TRBV20-1 and TRBJ2-1; possibly TRBD2 for D (6 bases). This CDR3 is built from 14 residues. CDR1 is DFQATT, CDR2 SNEGSKA, per germline (reference sequence). V lost 6 bases and J lost 7, with 19 bases in between. The CDR3 nucleotides read TGCAGTGCGAAAGAGGTCGCGGGATGGAATGAGCAGTTCTTC. It encodes CSAKEVAGWNEQFF.

The chain combines TRBV6-2 or TRBV6-3 with TRBJ1-1; D gene unclear. The germline V gene encodes CDR1 MNHEY and CDR2 SVGEGT. Deletions cut 4 bases from V and 4 bases from J, with 13 bases between. The CDR3 totals 14 residues. CDR3 protein: CASSSGPSSTEAFF. The CDR3 bases are TGTGCCAGCAGTTCTGGACCCTCCAGCACTGAAGCTTTCTTT.

V usage is TRBV5-1 and J usage is TRBJ2-7; 7 positions agree with TRBD1. This CDR3 is built from 15 residues. In germline, CDR1 is SGHRS, CDR2 YFSETQ. Trimming at V came to 0 bases and at J to 4 bases, leaving 7 bases not matched to a gene. For the CDR3, the DNA is TGCGCCAGCAGCTTGGAGGCGACAGGGAATTACGAGCAGTACTTC. This gives the protein CASSLEATGNYEQYF.

The table lists this clonotype with a few counts. The chain links TRBV24-1 to TRBJ2-2, with D perhaps TRBD2 (6 bases). The germline V gene has CDR1 KGHDR and CDR2 SFDVKD. This CDR3 spans 13 amino acids. Trimming shortened V by 10 bases and J by 4 bases, and 12 bases separated the two germline ends. The CDR3 is CATRKTSTGELFF. DNA for the CDR3: TGTGCCACTCGGAAGACTAGCACCGGGGAGCTGTTTTTT.

This clonotype showed up just a few times. The gene calls are TRBV30 and TRBJ2-1; 7 bases are shared with TRBD1. Germline-derived CDR1 and CDR2 are GTSNPN and SVGIG (reference sequence). The CDR3 is 14 residues long. Trimming removed 0 bases from V and 6 bases from J; junction bases left unmatched: 5. This CDR3 is CAWSVSTGPNEQFF. DNA of the CDR3: TGTGCCTGGAGTGTATCGACAGGGCCCAATGAGCAGTTCTTC. Full variable domain (rest looked up from reference TRBV30 and TRBJ2-1): SQTIHQWPATLVQPVGSPLSLECTVEGTSNPNLYWYRQAAGRGLQLLFYSVGIGQISSEVPQNLSASRPQDRQFILSSKKLLLSDSGFYLCAWSVSTGPNEQFFGPGTRLTVL.

The chain joins TRBV5-1 to TRBJ1-2; D is perhaps TRBD1 (5 bases). V was cut by 5 bases and J by 1 base, with 12 bases left in between. This CDR3 contains 14 residues. Germline lookup yields CDR1 SGHRS and CDR2 YFSETQ. DNA for the CDR3: TGCGCCAGCAGTGTACCAGGGCTTAACTATGGCTACACCTTC. Its translation is CASSVPGLNYGYTF.

This clonotype was seen a few times. The chain carries TRBV9 and TRBJ1-1; D may be TRBD1 (6 bases). The CDR3 runs to 13 residues. Germline V gene lookup returns CDR1 SGDLS and CDR2 YYNGEE. Trimming left V 4 bases short and J 2 bases short, with 9 bases between. The CDR3 protein is CASSRDINTEAFF. The CDR3 nucleotides read TGTGCCAGCAGCAGGGACATCAACACTGAAGCTTTCTTT.

This clonotype was counted between two and nine times. The chain combines TRBV20-1 with TRBJ2-7, with a tentative D call TRBD2 (5 bases). The V and J ends lost 0 bases and 0 bases respectively, with 9 bases between them. This CDR3 contains 14 residues. The germline gives CDR1 DFQATT, CDR2 SNEGSKA (reference sequence). The CDR3 DNA sequence: TGCAGTGCTAGAGATCCGGGGAACTCCTACGAGCAGTACTTC. This translates into CSARDPGNSYEQYF.

This clonotype was recorded a few times. The V and J genes are TRBV28 and TRBJ2-7; 10 nucleotides align to TRBD1. V was clipped by 2 bases and J by 9 bases; unmatched bases: 10. CDR3 length equals 15 residues. Germline V gene lookup returns CDR1 MDHEN and CDR2 SYDVKM. CDR3 sequence (DNA): TGTGCCAGCAGTTTACCCGGGGACAGGGGTGGTTGGCAGTACTTC. Translated, it gives CASSLPGDRGGWQYF.

This clonotype was detected many times. The V and J genes are TRBV10-3 and TRBJ2-5, with 8 bases matching TRBD2. The J segment lost 5 bases and the V segment lost 6 bases, leaving 5 bases of the junction unmatched. Germline CDR1 reads ENHRY; CDR2 reads SYGVKD. CDR3 length: 13 residues. Here the CDR3 DNA reads TGTGCCATCAGCCTCAGACTAGCGGAGACCCAGTACTTC. Translation: CAISLRLAETQYF.

The chain couples TRBV14 to TRBJ2-5; D gene unclear. Germline lookup yields CDR1 SGHDN and CDR2 FVKESK. Deletions cut 0 bases from V and 2 bases from J, with 10 bases between. This CDR3 is 15 amino acids long. The CDR3: CASSQDVGIQETQYF. The CDR3 DNA reads TGTGCCAGCAGCCAAGATGTAGGGATACAAGAGACCCAGTACTTC.

There are a few counts of this clonotype. The V call is TRBV30, the J call TRBJ2-5, with TRBD1 identical over 9 bases. The CDR3 is 15 residues long. Germline values: CDR1 GTSNPN, CDR2 SVGIG (reference sequence). After removal of 1 base from V and 5 bases from J, the junction contained 8 bases not matched to a gene. The chain's CDR3 is CAWSAGTGQTETQYF. The CDR3 DNA is TGTGCCTGGAGTGCAGGGACAGGGCAGACGGAGACCCAGTACTTC.